The 17 T cell receptor beta chains in this list originate from one sample, sequenced in a study of CD4 T cells in relation to SARS-CoV-2 and coronaviruses. Data came from immunoSEQ multiplex PCR; TCRdb stores just in-frame clones and leaves some out. The table has 40,000 to 50,000 clones, approximately 80% seen once. What these receptors recognize is not known. Sample: naive CD4+ T cells from PBMCs, cultured in vitro. Subset here: naive CD4+ T cells isolated by negative enrichment. The receptor source for this set is an adult with COVID-19.

In this sample, this clone turned up a few times. The chain couples TRBV19 to TRBJ2-7; 13 bases fit TRBD2. Germline CDR1 and CDR2: LNHDA and SQIVND (reference sequence). With 6 bases clipped from V and 4 bases from J, the junction kept 3 bases outside the gene matches. The CDR3 has 14 amino acids. This CDR3 is CASRRTSGSYEQYF. CDR3 coding DNA: TGTGCCAGTAGAAGGACTAGCGGGAGTTACGAGCAGTACTTC. Complete variable domain (other parts from reference TRBV19 and TRBJ2-7): DGGITQSPKYLFRKEGQNVTLSCEQNLNHDAMYWYRQDPGQGLRLIYYSQIVNDFQKGDIAEGYSVSREKKESFPLTVTSAQKNPTAFYLCASRRTSGSYEQYFGPGTRLTVT.

This clone was detected once. CDR3 amino acids: CASSATSGSYNEQFF. The CDR3 DNA is TGTGCCAGCAGCGCGACTAGCGGGAGTTACAATGAGCAGTTCTTC. The J gene is TRBJ2-1, the V gene TRBV7-3; TRBD2 matches at 12 bases. Trimming at V came to 5 bases and at J to 4 bases, leaving 3 bases not matched to a gene. The CDR3 length is 15 residues. Looked up from germline, CDR1 is SGHTA and CDR2 is FQGTGA.

The CDR3 nucleotides read TGTGCCAGCAGCGTAGCTTCGGGGACCCAGTACTTC. Translation: CASSVASGTQYF. The genes are TRBV13 and TRBJ2-5; D uncertain. Germline V gene sequence: CDR1 PRHDT, CDR2 FYEKMQ (reference sequence). The CDR3 is 12 amino acids. Deletions cut 5 bases from V and 7 bases from J, with 11 bases between.

This chain uses TRBV2 with TRBJ2-2; D is uncertain. Germline V lookup: CDR1 SNHLY, CDR2 FYNNEI. Deletions cut 4 bases from V and 1 base from J, with 10 bases between. The CDR3 covers 15 residues. The CDR3 loop reads CASSGREQNTGELFF. CDR3 in DNA: TGTGCCAGCAGTGGCCGAGAACAGAACACCGGGGAGCTGTTTTTT.

This clone is a singleton in its sample. CDR3 nucleotides: TGTGCCAGCAGTGATCAGATGGACGGCCGCTACGAGCAGTACTTC. Translated, it gives CASSDQMDGRYEQYF. The rearrangement uses TRBV25-1 and TRBJ2-7, with no clear D. The germline gives CDR1 MGHDK, CDR2 SYGVNS. This CDR3 comprises 15 residues. V lost 3 bases and J lost 3, with 15 bases in between.

The chain employs TRBV28 and TRBJ2-2; the match to TRBD1 covers 9 bases. The ends lost 3 bases at V and 6 bases at J; junction bases unmatched: 11. This CDR3 is built from 17 residues. CDR1 is MDHEN and CDR2 is SYDVKM in the germline V gene. For the CDR3, the DNA is TGTGCCAGCAGTTTCCTGGTCATACAGGGGGCTCCCGGGGAGCTGTTTTTT. This encodes CASSFLVIQGAPGELFF.

The chain employs TRBV15 and TRBJ2-1; 13 nucleotides match TRBD2. Trimming at V came to 2 bases and at J to 4 bases, leaving 5 bases not matched to a gene. There are 17 residues in the CDR3. Germline V gene sequence: CDR1 LNHNV, CDR2 YYDKDF (reference sequence). This CDR3 is CATSRWPGLAGYNEQFF. Here the CDR3 DNA reads TGTGCCACCAGCAGATGGCCGGGACTAGCGGGGTACAATGAGCAGTTCTTC.

This chain uses TRBV25-1 with TRBJ2-5; D is tentatively TRBD1 or TRBD2 (5 bases each). CDR3 length: 14 residues. Germline V lookup: CDR1 MGHDK, CDR2 SYGVNS. V lost 2 bases and J lost 5, with 12 bases in between. The CDR3 region is CASSELGREETQYF. The CDR3 region has the DNA TGTGCCAGCAGTGAACTTGGCAGGGAGGAGACCCAGTACTTC.

The chain has TRBV2 and TRBJ2-1; 8 bases line up with TRBD2. The CDR3 runs 16 residues. Germline CDR1 SNHLY, CDR2 FYNNEI. Trimming took 7 bases from V and 10 from J; bases not matched to a gene: 18. For the CDR3, the DNA is TGTGCCAGCACCTCCGGACTAGCCCAGGGAGGGGGAGAGCAGTTCTTC. Translated: CASTSGLAQGGGEQFF.

This clone was counted once. The V call is TRBV7-9, the J call TRBJ2-3; tentative D call: TRBD2 (6 bases). Trimming stripped 2 bases from V and 0 bases from J, with 9 bases between. The CDR3 spans 15 residues. CDR1 SEHNR and CDR2 FQNEAQ come from the germline V gene (reference sequence). CDR3 DNA sequence: TGTGCCAGCAGCTTACGGCGGGACAGCACAGATACGCAGTATTTT. Encoded protein: CASSLRRDSTDTQYF.

The V and J genes are TRBV7-2 and TRBJ2-7; no definite D call. V lost 4 bases and J lost 0, with 7 bases in between. The CDR3 is 13 residues long. Germline V lookup: CDR1 SGHTA, CDR2 FQGNSA. The CDR3 coding sequence is TGTGCCAGCAGCTCCAGGAGCTCCTACGAGCAGTACTTC. Protein sequence: CASSSRSSYEQYF.

This chain joins TRBV11-2 and TRBJ1-1; no reliable D call. This CDR3 spans 14 amino acids. Germline values: CDR1 SGHAT, CDR2 FQNNGV. Trimming left V 5 bases short and J 0 bases short, with 10 bases between. CDR3 coding DNA: TGTGCCAGCAGCATGGGCTTTATGAACACTGAAGCTTTCTTT. Residues: CASSMGFMNTEAFF.

The rearrangement joins TRBV5-1 to TRBJ2-1; 10 positions agree with TRBD2. This CDR3 spans 15 amino acids. J gave up 8 bases and V 6 bases, and 11 bases lay outside the gene matches. CDR1 and CDR2 from the germline V gene are SGHRS and YFSETQ. CDR3 coding DNA: TGCGCCAGCAAGGAGGGCGGGACTAGCGTCGATGAGCAGTTCTTC. The encoded protein is CASKEGGTSVDEQFF.

The chain links TRBV5-1 to TRBJ2-3; TRBD1 agrees at 12 bases. Germline V gene lookup returns CDR1 SGHRS and CDR2 YFSETQ. This CDR3 has 16 amino acids. J gave up 3 bases and V 7 bases, and 9 bases lay outside the gene matches. The CDR3 sequence: CASGSGTGGFTDTQYF. CDR3 DNA: TGCGCCAGCGGATCCGGGACAGGGGGCTTTACAGATACGCAGTATTTT. The full variable domain, its missing parts supplied by reference TRBV5-1 and TRBJ2-3, is KAGVTQTPRYLIKTRGQQVTLSCSPISGHRSVSWYQQTPGQGLQFLFEYFSETQRNKGNFPGRFSGRQFSNSRSEMNVSTLELGDSALYLCASGSGTGGFTDTQYFGPGTRLTVL.

The rearrangement uses TRBV7-2 and TRBJ2-5, with 7 bases matching TRBD2. The CDR3 loop spans 15 amino acids. Losses at the gene ends were 2 bases for V and 5 bases for J; bases not matched to a gene: 8. Germline assignment: CDR1 SGHTA and CDR2 FQGNSA. CDR3 DNA: TGTGCCAGCAGCTTATTTCCAGCGGGATACGAGACCCAGTACTTC. This gives the protein CASSLFPAGYETQYF.

The V gene is TRBV6-5, the J gene TRBJ2-7; 9 bases are a match to TRBD2. This CDR3 is 14 amino acids long. J lost 2 bases, V lost 7 bases, and 6 bases had no gene match. From germline, CDR1 is MNHEY and CDR2 SVGAGI. The CDR3 DNA reads TGTGCCAGCAAGTTAGCGGGAGATGCCTACGAGCAGTACTTC. Protein sequence: CASKLAGDAYEQYF.

V is TRBV29-1 and J is TRBJ2-2, with a possible D match to TRBD1 (5 bases). V shed 1 base and J shed 6 bases, with 9 bases lying between them. The CDR3 contains 13 residues. CDR1 and CDR2 from the germline V gene are SQVTM and ANQGSEA. DNA of the CDR3: TGCAGCGTTGAAGGCGTACAGGCCGGGGAGCTGTTTTTT. Its translation: CSVEGVQAGELFF.